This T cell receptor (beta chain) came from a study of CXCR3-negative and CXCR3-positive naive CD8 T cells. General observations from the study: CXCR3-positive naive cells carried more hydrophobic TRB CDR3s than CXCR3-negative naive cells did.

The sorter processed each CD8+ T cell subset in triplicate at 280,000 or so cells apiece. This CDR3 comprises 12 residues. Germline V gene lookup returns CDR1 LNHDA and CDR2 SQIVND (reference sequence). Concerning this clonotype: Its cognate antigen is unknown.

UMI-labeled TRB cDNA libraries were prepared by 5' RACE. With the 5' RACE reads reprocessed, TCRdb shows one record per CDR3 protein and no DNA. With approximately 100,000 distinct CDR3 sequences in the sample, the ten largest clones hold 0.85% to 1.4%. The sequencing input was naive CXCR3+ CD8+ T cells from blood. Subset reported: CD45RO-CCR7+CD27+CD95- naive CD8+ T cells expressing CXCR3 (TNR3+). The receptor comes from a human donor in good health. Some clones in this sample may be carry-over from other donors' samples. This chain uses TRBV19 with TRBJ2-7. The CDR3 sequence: CASSINGYEQYF.